This is a list of T cell receptor beta chains from one sample in a study of blood T cells in healthy people across ages. TCRdb reprocessed the 5' RACE reads with MiXCR, giving one entry per CDR3 protein. Of about 1.4 million distinct CDR3 sequences listed, approximately 63% are singletons. The sequenced sample was blood. Receptor source: a man between 18 and 29 years old in good health. Both conserved end residues are part of each CDR3.

J gene,V gene,CDR3 protein
TRBJ2-1,TRBV20-1,CSARGESGDDNEQFF
TRBJ2-7,TRBV6-2/TRBV6-3,CASKPLSGADYEQYF
TRBJ1-6,TRBV5-1,CASSLVGVEVSNSPLHF
TRBJ2-3,TRBV6-1,CASSHPPIDKDSLGGTDTQYF
TRBJ2-1,TRBV6-6,CASSYLGLSSYNEQFF
TRBJ1-1,TRBV6-5,CASTAGASEAFF
TRBJ2-7,TRBV7-2,CASSLWTDYEQYF
TRBJ2-7,TRBV9,CAGSEKSGIGEQYF
TRBJ2-1,TRBV12-3/TRBV12-4,CASSSPTGADNNEQFF
TRBJ2-7,TRBV20-1,CSALPGALSYEQYF
TRBJ2-1,TRBV6-4,CASSDASGSYNEQFF
TRBJ2-1,TRBV10-1,CASSESVLRDTQFF
-,TRBV29-1,CSAVSPGKYEQYF
-,TRBV27,CASSLTAGGPYEQYF
TRBJ2-5,TRBV4-1,CASSQDAGPQETQYF
-,TRBV5-1,CASSLESSTYYEQYF
TRBJ2-1,TRBV6-5,CASSYSGKDEQFF
TRBJ1-1,TRBV29-1,CSVAQTEAFF
TRBJ2-7,TRBV10-1,CASSDHPGPPYEQYF
-,TRBV20-1,CSARHPGSSYEQYF
TRBJ2-7,TRBV9,CASSLTRDNYEQYF